This is a list of T cell receptor beta chains from one sample in a study of blood T cell repertoires in COVID-19. Clones were read by immunoSEQ multiplex PCR, and TCRdb kept only the in-frame ones, dropping some. This sample has some 250,000 clones; roughly 84% occur once, and the top ten carry around 25%. The sample consisted of peripheral blood. Receptor source: a man aged 35 to 55 with acute or convalescent COVID-19. CDR3s include the opening cysteine and the closing phenylalanine or tryptophan. D genes are given only for firm matches. The size field is filled for only some rows; it gives once, few, many or a size class.

D gene: TRBD2; J gene: TRBJ2-7; V gene: TRBV30; clone size: once; CDR3 protein: CAWSGLAGEATYEQYF; CDR3 DNA: TGTGCCTGGAGTGGACTAGCGGGAGAGGCAACCTACGAGCAGTACTTC
D gene: .; J gene: TRBJ2-7; V gene: TRBV24-1; clone size: .; CDR3 protein: CATSDLQGRGGEPYEQYF; CDR3 DNA: TGTGCCACCAGTGATTTGCAAGGCAGGGGAGGGGAACCCTACGAGCAGTACTTC
D gene: TRBD2; J gene: TRBJ2-1; V gene: TRBV7-9; clone size: .; CDR3 protein: CASSPTSGAYNEQFF; CDR3 DNA: TGTGCCAGCAGCCCGACTAGCGGGGCCTACAATGAGCAGTTCTTC
D gene: .; J gene: TRBJ1-3; V gene: TRBV11-2; clone size: .; CDR3 protein: CASSQTGGRGNTIYF; CDR3 DNA: TGTGCCAGCAGCCAGACCGGGGGAAGAGGAAACACCATATATTTT
D gene: TRBD2; J gene: TRBJ2-3; V gene: TRBV15; clone size: .; CDR3 protein: CATSRDLTGLAGPTDTQYF; CDR3 DNA: TGTGCCACCAGCAGAGATTTGACGGGACTAGCGGGACCCACAGATACGCAGTATTTT
D gene: .; J gene: TRBJ2-5; V gene: TRBV7-9; clone size: .; CDR3 protein: CASSLSGTSQETQYF; CDR3 DNA: TGTGCCAGCAGCTTATCCGGGACATCCCAAGAGACCCAGTACTTC
D gene: .; J gene: TRBJ2-1; V gene: TRBV9; clone size: .; CDR3 protein: CASSGRGPGLGFF; CDR3 DNA: TGTGCCAGCAGCGGGCGAGGACCGGGACTCGGGTTCTTC
D gene: .; J gene: TRBJ2-1; V gene: TRBV15; clone size: .; CDR3 protein: CATSRDLGEYNEQFF; CDR3 DNA: TGTGCCACCAGCAGAGATTTGGGCGAATACAATGAGCAGTTCTTC
D gene: TRBD2; J gene: TRBJ2-2; V gene: TRBV10-3; clone size: once; CDR3 protein: CAIRASGIAGELFF; CDR3 DNA: TGTGCCATCCGGGCTAGCGGGATCGCCGGGGAGCTGTTTTTT
D gene: TRBD2; J gene: TRBJ2-5; V gene: TRBV20-1; clone size: .; CDR3 protein: CSASWTSQETQYF; CDR3 DNA: TGCAGTGCTAGTTGGACTAGCCAAGAGACCCAGTACTTC
D gene: .; J gene: TRBJ2-4; V gene: TRBV13; clone size: once; CDR3 protein: CASSPGQKNIQYF; CDR3 DNA: TGTGCCAGCAGCCCAGGACAGAAAAACATTCAGTACTTC
D gene: TRBD2; J gene: TRBJ2-1; V gene: TRBV5-1; clone size: .; CDR3 protein: CASSSGLAPTNEQFF; CDR3 DNA: TGCGCCAGCAGCTCCGGACTAGCTCCAACAAATGAGCAGTTCTTC
D gene: .; J gene: TRBJ2-7; V gene: TRBV6-5; clone size: .; CDR3 protein: CASSYSPLRGGEQYF; CDR3 DNA: TGTGCCAGCAGTTACTCGCCGCTCAGGGGAGGGGAGCAGTACTTC
D gene: TRBD2; J gene: TRBJ2-1; V gene: TRBV11-3; clone size: .; CDR3 protein: CASSSTPSGLEGEQFF; CDR3 DNA: TGTGCCAGCAGCTCCACGCCTAGCGGCCTTGAAGGTGAGCAGTTCTTC
D gene: .; J gene: TRBJ1-5; V gene: TRBV20-1; clone size: .; CDR3 protein: CSASPHPRVEPQHF; CDR3 DNA: TGCAGTGCTAGTCCCCATCCCCGCGTGGAGCCCCAGCATTTT
D gene: .; J gene: TRBJ1-2; V gene: TRBV10-3; clone size: .; CDR3 protein: CAIRPRQSLYGYTF; CDR3 DNA: TGTGCCATCCGTCCTCGACAGAGCCTTTATGGCTACACCTTC
D gene: .; J gene: TRBJ2-7; V gene: TRBV10-1; clone size: .; CDR3 protein: CASSAGALGHEQYF; CDR3 DNA: TGCGCCAGCAGTGCAGGGGCGCTGGGCCACGAGCAGTACTTC
D gene: TRBD1; J gene: TRBJ2-7; V gene: TRBV5-8; clone size: .; CDR3 protein: CASSYSLAGTVNYEQYF; CDR3 DNA: TGTGCCAGCAGCTATAGTCTGGCCGGGACAGTAAACTACGAGCAGTACTTC
D gene: TRBD2; J gene: TRBJ2-2; V gene: TRBV9; clone size: .; CDR3 protein: CASSPGGTTNTGELFF; CDR3 DNA: TGTGCCAGCAGCCCAGGCGGGACTACGAACACCGGGGAGCTGTTTTTT
D gene: TRBD2; J gene: TRBJ2-7; V gene: TRBV6-5; clone size: .; CDR3 protein: CASSLLAGADEQYF; CDR3 DNA: TGTGCCAGCAGTTTACTAGCGGGAGCGGACGAGCAGTACTTC
D gene: TRBD1; J gene: TRBJ1-1; V gene: TRBV15; clone size: .; CDR3 protein: CATSRRTGGASLNTEAFF; CDR3 DNA: TGTGCCACCAGCAGAAGGACAGGGGGCGCATCCCTAAACACTGAAGCTTTCTTT
D gene: .; J gene: TRBJ2-1; V gene: TRBV18; clone size: .; CDR3 protein: CASSAGGGLISYNEQFF; CDR3 DNA: TGTGCCAGCTCGGCCGGTGGGGGACTGATCTCCTACAATGAGCAGTTCTTC
D gene: TRBD2; J gene: TRBJ2-7; V gene: TRBV5-1; clone size: .; CDR3 protein: CASSLRLADYEQYF; CDR3 DNA: TGCGCCAGCAGCTTGCGACTAGCGGACTACGAGCAGTACTTC
D gene: .; J gene: TRBJ2-3; V gene: TRBV14; clone size: once; CDR3 protein: CASSPTRRVLGTDTQYF; CDR3 DNA: TGTGCCAGCAGCCCGACTAGGCGGGTTCTAGGCACAGATACGCAGTATTTT
D gene: TRBD2; J gene: TRBJ2-1; V gene: TRBV5-1; clone size: .; CDR3 protein: CASSSLTSGIYNEQFF; CDR3 DNA: TGCGCCAGCAGCTCTTTAACTAGCGGGATATACAATGAGCAGTTCTTC
D gene: TRBD1; J gene: TRBJ1-1; V gene: TRBV6-6; clone size: .; CDR3 protein: CASSYSGTGVAEAFF; CDR3 DNA: TGTGCCAGCAGTTACTCGGGGACAGGGGTGGCTGAAGCTTTCTTT
D gene: TRBD1; J gene: TRBJ1-5; V gene: TRBV10-3; clone size: .; CDR3 protein: CAIGQGAGQPQHF; CDR3 DNA: TGTGCCATCGGACAGGGGGCTGGGCAGCCCCAGCATTTT
D gene: TRBD1; J gene: TRBJ2-5; V gene: TRBV5-1; clone size: .; CDR3 protein: CASSLGQGASQETQYF; CDR3 DNA: TGCGCCAGCAGCTTGGGACAGGGGGCTAGCCAAGAGACCCAGTACTTC
D gene: .; J gene: TRBJ1-1; V gene: TRBV11-2; clone size: few; CDR3 protein: CASSLFSGLGTEAFF; CDR3 DNA: TGTGCCAGCAGCTTATTTTCGGGGTTGGGCACTGAAGCTTTCTTT
D gene: TRBD1; J gene: TRBJ2-2; V gene: TRBV7-8; clone size: .; CDR3 protein: CASSLSFTGAGGELFF; CDR3 DNA: TGTGCCAGCAGCTTATCGTTTACAGGGGCTGGCGGGGAGCTGTTTTTT
D gene: TRBD1; J gene: TRBJ1-3; V gene: TRBV5-1; clone size: .; CDR3 protein: CASSLGTGIENTIYF; CDR3 DNA: TGCGCCAGCAGCTTGGGGACAGGAATCGAAAACACCATATATTTT
D gene: TRBD2; J gene: TRBJ2-1; V gene: TRBV7-2; clone size: .; CDR3 protein: CASSLPREREGRNDEQFF; CDR3 DNA: TGTGCCAGCAGCTTACCCCGAGAGCGGGAGGGCCGGAATGATGAGCAGTTCTTC
D gene: TRBD1; J gene: TRBJ1-2; V gene: TRBV20-1; clone size: .; CDR3 protein: CSGGQGYGYTF; CDR3 DNA: TGCAGTGGGGGACAGGGTTATGGCTACACCTTC
D gene: TRBD2; J gene: TRBJ2-1; V gene: TRBV7-3; clone size: .; CDR3 protein: CASSLNPAGDHNEQFF; CDR3 DNA: TGTGCCAGCAGCCTCAACCCAGCGGGAGATCACAATGAGCAGTTCTTC
D gene: .; J gene: TRBJ1-4; V gene: TRBV5-8; clone size: .; CDR3 protein: CATPTATNEKLFF; CDR3 DNA: TGTGCCACCCCGACAGCAACTAATGAAAAACTGTTTTTT
D gene: .; J gene: TRBJ2-3; V gene: TRBV19; clone size: .; CDR3 protein: CASSPTTPSTDTQYF; CDR3 DNA: TGTGCCAGTAGTCCTACTACCCCTAGCACAGATACGCAGTATTTT
D gene: .; J gene: TRBJ2-6; V gene: TRBV28; clone size: once; CDR3 protein: CASSLTSGLPGGANVLTF; CDR3 DNA: TGTGCCAGCAGTCTCACTTCGGGACTCCCGGGGGGGGCCAACGTCCTGACTTTC
D gene: .; J gene: TRBJ2-7; V gene: TRBV4-2; clone size: .; CDR3 protein: CASSLGGTTQHSYEQYF; CDR3 DNA: TGTGCCAGCAGCCTGGGAGGGACAACCCAACATTCCTACGAGCAGTACTTC
D gene: TRBD2; J gene: TRBJ2-5; V gene: TRBV27; clone size: .; CDR3 protein: CASSLTWRATSGFKETQYF; CDR3 DNA: TGTGCCAGCAGTTTAACCTGGCGCGCGACTAGCGGCTTTAAAGAGACCCAGTACTTC
D gene: TRBD2; J gene: TRBJ2-2; V gene: TRBV6-1; clone size: .; CDR3 protein: CASSERLAGGPIGELFF; CDR3 DNA: TGTGCCAGCAGTGAACGACTAGCGGGAGGGCCCATCGGGGAGCTGTTTTTT
D gene: .; J gene: TRBJ1-3; V gene: TRBV6-1; clone size: .; CDR3 protein: CASSERELAGNTIYF; CDR3 DNA: TGTGCCAGCAGTGAACGGGAACTAGCTGGAAACACCATATATTTT
D gene: TRBD2; J gene: TRBJ2-7; V gene: TRBV19; clone size: .; CDR3 protein: CASSMTSGRAYEQYF; CDR3 DNA: TGTGCCAGTAGTATGACTAGCGGGAGGGCCTACGAGCAGTACTTC
D gene: TRBD2; J gene: TRBJ2-1; V gene: TRBV5-4; clone size: .; CDR3 protein: CASRRTSGSIYNEQFF; CDR3 DNA: TGTGCCAGCAGACGGACTAGCGGGAGTATCTACAATGAGCAGTTCTTC
D gene: .; J gene: TRBJ2-5; V gene: TRBV6-2/TRBV6-3; clone size: .; CDR3 protein: CASSQQETQYF; CDR3 DNA: TGTGCCAGCAGTCAACAAGAGACCCAGTACTTC
D gene: .; J gene: TRBJ1-1; V gene: TRBV5-1; clone size: .; CDR3 protein: CASSLGRGGPEAFF; CDR3 DNA: TGCGCCAGCAGCTTGGGACGGGGGGGACCTGAAGCTTTCTTT
D gene: .; J gene: TRBJ2-1; V gene: TRBV4-3; clone size: .; CDR3 protein: CASSQEGRGFGSYNEQFF; CDR3 DNA: TGCGCCAGCAGCCAAGAAGGCAGGGGTTTTGGCTCCTACAATGAGCAGTTCTTC
D gene: TRBD2; J gene: TRBJ2-2; V gene: TRBV10-2; clone size: once; CDR3 protein: CASSELAGHTGELFF; CDR3 DNA: TGCGCCAGCAGTGAACTAGCGGGGCACACCGGGGAGCTGTTTTTT